These T cell receptor beta chains were read from a single sample in a study of blood T cell repertoires in COVID-19. TCRdb keeps only in-frame clones here, not all; method: immunoSEQ multiplex PCR. The data contain approximately 70,000 clones, approximately 84% of them singletons. Sequencing was performed on peripheral blood. The receptors were gathered from a man between 65 and 85 years old with active or convalescent COVID-19. Both conserved end residues are part of each CDR3. D genes are given only for firm matches. Size values are once, few and many counts, or a class for expanded clones, and some rows have none.

CDR3 protein: CASSLAGTSSYEQYF
CDR3 DNA: TGTGCCAGCAGCTTAGCCGGGACATCGTCCTACGAGCAGTACTTC
J gene: TRBJ2-7
clone size: -
V gene: TRBV11-2
D gene: -

CDR3 protein: CASSIAREGYTF
CDR3 DNA: TGTGCCAGTAGTATAGCCCGGGAGGGCTACACCTTC
J gene: TRBJ1-2
clone size: -
V gene: TRBV19
D gene: -

CDR3 protein: CASSPDRGNGYTF
CDR3 DNA: TGTGCCAGCTCACCGGACAGGGGGAATGGCTACACCTTC
J gene: TRBJ1-2
clone size: -
V gene: TRBV18
D gene: TRBD1

CDR3 protein: CSVVLRETYNEQFF
CDR3 DNA: TGCAGCGTTGTTTTACGGGAGACCTACAATGAGCAGTTCTTC
J gene: TRBJ2-1
clone size: -
V gene: TRBV29-1
D gene: -

CDR3 protein: CAISGGQGRYGYTF
CDR3 DNA: TGTGCCATCAGTGGAGGACAGGGGAGGTATGGCTACACCTTC
J gene: TRBJ1-2
clone size: -
V gene: TRBV10-3
D gene: TRBD1

CDR3 protein: CASSLGADLAKNIQYF
CDR3 DNA: TGCGCCAGCAGCTTGGGGGCAGATCTAGCCAAAAACATTCAGTACTTC
J gene: TRBJ2-4
clone size: -
V gene: TRBV5-1
D gene: -

CDR3 protein: CASSPRGANNQPQHF
CDR3 DNA: TGTGCCAGCAGTCCCCGGGGGGCTAATAATCAGCCCCAGCATTTT
J gene: TRBJ1-5
clone size: few
V gene: TRBV27
D gene: -

CDR3 protein: CASSPSPTEWETQYF
CDR3 DNA: TGCGCCAGCAGCCCATCCCCTACAGAGTGGGAGACCCAGTACTTC
J gene: TRBJ2-5
clone size: few
V gene: TRBV4-1
D gene: -

CDR3 protein: CASSSIAGGPYEQYF
CDR3 DNA: TGCGCCAGCAGCTCCATAGCGGGAGGGCCCTACGAGCAGTACTTC
J gene: TRBJ2-7
clone size: once
V gene: TRBV5-1
D gene: TRBD2

CDR3 protein: CASSHGTSYPYEQYF
CDR3 DNA: TGTGCCAGCAGCCACGGGACTAGCTATCCCTACGAGCAGTACTTC
J gene: TRBJ2-7
clone size: -
V gene: TRBV3-1/TRBV3-2
D gene: TRBD2

CDR3 protein: CASSEEGVPEKLFF
CDR3 DNA: TGTGCCAGCAGTGAAGAAGGAGTCCCTGAAAAACTGTTTTTT
J gene: TRBJ1-4
clone size: -
V gene: TRBV2
D gene: -

CDR3 protein: CATPRVQETQYF
CDR3 DNA: TGTGCCACCCCCCGGGTCCAAGAGACCCAGTACTTC
J gene: TRBJ2-5
clone size: -
V gene: TRBV24-1
D gene: -

CDR3 protein: CASSLRSGGFRNIQYF
CDR3 DNA: TGTGCCAGCAGCTTGAGGTCAGGGGGCTTCCGAAACATTCAGTACTTC
J gene: TRBJ2-4
clone size: -
V gene: TRBV5-6
D gene: TRBD1

CDR3 protein: CASSQDPPDSSYNEQFF
CDR3 DNA: TGTGCCAGCAGCCAAGATCCCCCGGACAGCTCCTACAATGAGCAGTTCTTC
J gene: TRBJ2-1
clone size: -
V gene: TRBV4-2
D gene: -

CDR3 protein: CATSDHRKGSNQPQHF
CDR3 DNA: TGTGCCACCAGTGATCACCGGAAGGGGAGCAATCAGCCCCAGCATTTT
J gene: TRBJ1-5
clone size: -
V gene: TRBV24-1
D gene: -

CDR3 protein: CASSIDFADQHF
CDR3 DNA: TGTGCCAGTAGTATAGATTTTGCGGACCAGCATTTT
J gene: TRBJ1-5
clone size: -
V gene: TRBV19
D gene: -

CDR3 protein: CASSRDISYEQYF
CDR3 DNA: TGTGCCAGTAGTAGGGACATCTCCTACGAGCAGTACTTC
J gene: TRBJ2-7
clone size: -
V gene: TRBV19
D gene: -

CDR3 protein: CASSRSSGTYNEQFF
CDR3 DNA: TGTGCCAGCAGCCGCAGTAGCGGGACCTACAATGAGCAGTTCTTC
J gene: TRBJ2-1
clone size: -
V gene: TRBV7-8
D gene: TRBD2

CDR3 protein: CASSRGLLSYNSPLHF
CDR3 DNA: TGTGCCAGCAGCCGCGGGCTACTCTCCTATAATTCACCCCTCCACTTT
J gene: TRBJ1-6
clone size: -
V gene: TRBV4-2
D gene: -

CDR3 protein: CASSLAAGESYGYTF
CDR3 DNA: TGTGCCAGCAGCTTGGCAGCGGGAGAGTCATATGGCTACACCTTC
J gene: TRBJ1-2
clone size: -
V gene: TRBV5-5
D gene: -

CDR3 protein: CASLSQSNQPQHF
CDR3 DNA: TGTGCCAGCCTCTCACAGAGCAATCAGCCCCAGCATTTT
J gene: TRBJ1-5
clone size: -
V gene: TRBV28
D gene: -

CDR3 protein: CASSVGLPRGDYGYTF
CDR3 DNA: TGTGCCAGCAGCGTTGGACTTCCGCGGGGGGACTATGGCTACACCTTC
J gene: TRBJ1-2
clone size: -
V gene: TRBV9
D gene: -

CDR3 protein: CAWRHSGSSWYTQYF
CDR3 DNA: TGTGCCTGGAGACATAGCGGGAGTTCGTGGTATACGCAGTATTTT
J gene: TRBJ2-3
clone size: -
V gene: TRBV30
D gene: TRBD2

CDR3 protein: CASSQELWGQGRGSYEQYF
CDR3 DNA: TGCGCCAGCAGCCAAGAGCTCTGGGGACAGGGGCGAGGTTCCTACGAGCAGTACTTC
J gene: TRBJ2-7
clone size: -
V gene: TRBV4-1
D gene: TRBD1

CDR3 protein: CASSLMGDGRLNQPQHF
CDR3 DNA: TGTGCCAGCAGCTTAATGGGTGACGGGAGACTTAATCAGCCCCAGCATTTT
J gene: TRBJ1-5
clone size: -
V gene: TRBV7-2
D gene: -

CDR3 protein: CASSPEAGNTIYF
CDR3 DNA: TGTGCCAGCAGCCCCGAGGCTGGAAACACCATATATTTT
J gene: TRBJ1-3
clone size: -
V gene: TRBV11-2
D gene: -

CDR3 protein: CASSLGAVSPYGYTF
CDR3 DNA: TGTGCCAGCAGTTTAGGGGCAGTGTCACCTTATGGCTACACCTTC
J gene: TRBJ1-2
clone size: -
V gene: TRBV28
D gene: -

CDR3 protein: CASSSLEREQYF
CDR3 DNA: TGTGCCAGCAGTTCACTAGAGCGCGAGCAGTACTTC
J gene: TRBJ2-7
clone size: -
V gene: TRBV7-9
D gene: -

CDR3 protein: CASGRGTPSEQFF
CDR3 DNA: TGTGCTAGTGGCCGCGGGACTCCCAGTGAGCAGTTCTTC
J gene: TRBJ2-1
clone size: -
V gene: TRBV12-5
D gene: -

CDR3 protein: CASSPHDRTIYGYTF
CDR3 DNA: TGTGCCAGCAGCCCCCACGACAGGACCATCTATGGCTACACCTTC
J gene: TRBJ1-2
clone size: -
V gene: TRBV7-2
D gene: -

CDR3 protein: CASSQLRDEQYF
CDR3 DNA: TGTGCCAGCAGCCAACTCAGGGACGAGCAGTACTTC
J gene: TRBJ2-7
clone size: few
V gene: TRBV3-1/TRBV3-2
D gene: -

CDR3 protein: CATSDLSPSGRYNEQFF
CDR3 DNA: TGTGCCACCAGTGATTTATCCCCTAGCGGCCGCTACAATGAGCAGTTCTTC
J gene: TRBJ2-1
clone size: -
V gene: TRBV24-1
D gene: TRBD2

CDR3 protein: CSVEVWIQGRETQYF
CDR3 DNA: TGCAGCGTTGAAGTTTGGATACAGGGACGGGAGACCCAGTACTTC
J gene: TRBJ2-5
clone size: -
V gene: TRBV29-1
D gene: -

CDR3 protein: CASRETGEHGYTF
CDR3 DNA: TGTGCCAGCAGAGAGACAGGGGAACATGGCTACACCTTC
J gene: TRBJ1-2
clone size: -
V gene: TRBV6-6
D gene: TRBD1

CDR3 protein: CASNGLAAQETQYF
CDR3 DNA: TGTGCCAGCAACGGACTAGCGGCACAAGAGACCCAGTACTTC
J gene: TRBJ2-5
clone size: -
V gene: TRBV2
D gene: TRBD2

CDR3 protein: CASSPAGRLREQYF
CDR3 DNA: TGTGCCAGCTCACCGGCGGGACGGCTACGCGAGCAGTACTTC
J gene: TRBJ2-7
clone size: -
V gene: TRBV18
D gene: -

CDR3 protein: CASSVVDSGNSPLHF
CDR3 DNA: TGTGCCAGCAGCGTAGTGGACAGTGGTAATTCACCCCTCCACTTT
J gene: TRBJ1-6
clone size: -
V gene: TRBV9
D gene: -

CDR3 protein: CASDRAGANVLTF
CDR3 DNA: TGTGCCAGCGACAGGGCTGGGGCCAACGTCCTGACTTTC
J gene: TRBJ2-6
clone size: once
V gene: TRBV7-9
D gene: TRBD1

CDR3 protein: CSVDRGANYGYTF
CDR3 DNA: TGCAGCGTTGACAGGGGAGCCAACTATGGCTACACCTTC
J gene: TRBJ1-2
clone size: -
V gene: TRBV29-1
D gene: -